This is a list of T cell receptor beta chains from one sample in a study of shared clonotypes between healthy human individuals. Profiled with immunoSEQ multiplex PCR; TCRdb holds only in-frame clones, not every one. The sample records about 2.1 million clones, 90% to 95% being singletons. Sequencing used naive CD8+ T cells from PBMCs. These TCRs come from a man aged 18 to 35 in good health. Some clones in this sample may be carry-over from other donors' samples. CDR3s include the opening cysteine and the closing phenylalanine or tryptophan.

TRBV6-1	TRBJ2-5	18	CASSEESHGTGAQETQYF
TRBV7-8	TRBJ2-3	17	CASSLEGSGIPRDTQYF
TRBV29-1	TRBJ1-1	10	CSGRDTEAFF
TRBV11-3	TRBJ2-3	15	CASSPGTGVTDTQYF
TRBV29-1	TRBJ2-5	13	CSVEVPYQETQYF
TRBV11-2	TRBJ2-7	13	CASSLGGNYEQYF
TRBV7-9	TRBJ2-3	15	CASSLVAGWEDTQYF
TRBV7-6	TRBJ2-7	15	CASSGRQGIIDEQYF
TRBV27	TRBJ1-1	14	CASKDRGVSTEAFF
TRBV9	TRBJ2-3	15	CASSVGRGQKDTQYF
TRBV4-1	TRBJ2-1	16	CASSQDRTVLGDEQFF
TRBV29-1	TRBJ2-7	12	CSAGRALEEQYF
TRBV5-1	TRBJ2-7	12	CASSLYPYEQYF
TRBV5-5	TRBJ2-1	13	CASNLDGGWEQFF
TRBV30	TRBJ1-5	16	CAWSSFTGSSNQPQHF
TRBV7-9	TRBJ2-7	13	CASSLRGLSEQYF
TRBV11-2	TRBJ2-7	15	CASAPWREGPYEQYF
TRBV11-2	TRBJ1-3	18	CASSLGPSDPSSGNTIYF
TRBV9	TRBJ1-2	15	CASSSGTGAHYGYTF
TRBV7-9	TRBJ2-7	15	CASSFSSHEGYEQYF
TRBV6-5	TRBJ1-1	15	CASSYSRTGYTEAFF
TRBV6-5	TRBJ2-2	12	CASSYSGGELFF
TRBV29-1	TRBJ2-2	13	CSARGGYTGELFF
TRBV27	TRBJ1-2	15	CASSLFGGGGDGYTF
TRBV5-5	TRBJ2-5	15	CASSLVVRVIETQYF
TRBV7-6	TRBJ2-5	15	CASSLGVGGQETQYF
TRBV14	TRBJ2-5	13	CASRTWDQETQYF
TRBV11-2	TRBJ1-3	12	CASSLGGNTIYF
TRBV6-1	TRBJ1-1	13	CASRRGANTEAFF
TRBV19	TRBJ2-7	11	CASSEGYEQYF
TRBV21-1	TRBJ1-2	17	CASSSRDTESLTYGYTF
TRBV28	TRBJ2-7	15	CASSYGTGNFHEQYF
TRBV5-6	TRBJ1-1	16	CASSLLRDRVGTEAFF
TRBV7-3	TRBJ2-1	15	CASSLASEGLHEQFF
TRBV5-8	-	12	CASSQDSYEQYF
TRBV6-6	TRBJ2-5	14	CASSYSSSGGSQYF
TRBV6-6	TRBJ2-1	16	CASSSIGQGRIQEQFF
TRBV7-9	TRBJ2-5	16	CASSLFPATLKETQYF
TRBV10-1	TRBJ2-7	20	CASRVLAGAILGLDSYEQYF
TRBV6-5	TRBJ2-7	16	CASSYSMAGDHYEQYF
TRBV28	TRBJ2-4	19	CASSPRLAGGEGAKNIQYF
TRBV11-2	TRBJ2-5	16	CASSSRDRGLQETQYF
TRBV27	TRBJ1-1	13	CASSLMGFTEAFF
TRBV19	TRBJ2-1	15	CASSTLGTPYNEQFF
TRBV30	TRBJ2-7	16	CAWSGPSTAGSAEQYF
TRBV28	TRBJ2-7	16	CASSHPTSGPPYEQYF